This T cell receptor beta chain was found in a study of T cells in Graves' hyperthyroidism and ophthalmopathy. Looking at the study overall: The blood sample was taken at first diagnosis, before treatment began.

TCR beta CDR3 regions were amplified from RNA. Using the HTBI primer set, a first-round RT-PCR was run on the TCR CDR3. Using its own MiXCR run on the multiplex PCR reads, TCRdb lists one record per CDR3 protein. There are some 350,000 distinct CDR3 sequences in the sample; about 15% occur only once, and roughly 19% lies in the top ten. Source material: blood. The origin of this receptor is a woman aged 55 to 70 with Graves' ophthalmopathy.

The CDR3 region is CASSPSRGTGELFF. CDR3 DNA sequence: TGTGCCAGCTCACCATCAAGGGGGACCGGGGAGCTGTTTTTT. V gene TRBV18 combines with J gene TRBJ2-2, with D possibly TRBD1 on 6 matching bases. Germline V CDR1 and CDR2: KGHSH, LQKENI. Trimming removed 2 bases at V and 5 bases at J, with 9 bases between. CDR3 length: 14 amino acids.